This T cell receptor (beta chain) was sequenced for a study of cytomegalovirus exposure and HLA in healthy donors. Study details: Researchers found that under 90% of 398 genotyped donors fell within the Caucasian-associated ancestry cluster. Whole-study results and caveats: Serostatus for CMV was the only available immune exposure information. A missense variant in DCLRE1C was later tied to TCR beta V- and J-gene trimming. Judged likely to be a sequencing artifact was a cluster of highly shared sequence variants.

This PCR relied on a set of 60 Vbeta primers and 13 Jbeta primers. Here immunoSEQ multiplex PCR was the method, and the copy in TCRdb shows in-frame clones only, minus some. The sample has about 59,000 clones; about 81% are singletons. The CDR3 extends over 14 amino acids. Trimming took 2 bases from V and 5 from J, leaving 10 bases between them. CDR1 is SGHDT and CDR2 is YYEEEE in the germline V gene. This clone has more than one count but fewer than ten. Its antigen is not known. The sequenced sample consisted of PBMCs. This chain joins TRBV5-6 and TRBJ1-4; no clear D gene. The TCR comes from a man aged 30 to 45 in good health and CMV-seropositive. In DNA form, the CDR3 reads TGTGCCAGCAGCTTCGGCGGCGCAAATGAAAAACTGTTTTTT. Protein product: CASSFGGANEKLFF.